This T cell receptor (beta chain) was sequenced in a study of tumor-infiltrating lymphocytes in primary liver carcinoma. Details on this clonotype: The target antigen is unknown.

This CDR3 spans 13 amino acids. CDR1 and CDR2 (germline): MNHEY, SVGAGI. V dropped 5 bases and J dropped 7 bases, with 15 bases sitting between them. With about 470 ng total RNA as template and a constant-region primer, TCR beta cDNA was made. Three rounds of nested multiplex PCR with slightly modified ARM-PCR produced TCR beta libraries. With TRBV1-TRBV30 forward primers and a C-beta reverse primer, the first two PCR rounds were run for about 10 cycles each. TCRdb reprocessed the multiplex PCR reads with MiXCR, giving one entry per CDR3 protein. The sample holds approximately 100,000 distinct CDR3 sequences, around 73% seen once. Investigators took RNA and DNA out together from 20-30 mg of unsorted bulk tissue. General study points: Among the pair types, tumor region pairs showed more overlap than tumor-adjacent and tumor-blood pairs. A significantly higher top-250-clone fraction was found in tumors than in blood (p = 0.039).

The rearrangement joins TRBV6-5 to TRBJ2-7, with D possibly TRBD2 on 5 matching bases. The origin of this receptor is a woman in her sixties with primary liver carcinoma and hepatitis B virus infection. Sequences were obtained from liver tumor tissue from sampling region 2. The subset denotes: tumor region T2, inferior pole. The CDR3 DNA is TGTGCCAGCAGTACTCAGGACTCTACTGAGCAGTACTTC. As protein: CASSTQDSTEQYF.